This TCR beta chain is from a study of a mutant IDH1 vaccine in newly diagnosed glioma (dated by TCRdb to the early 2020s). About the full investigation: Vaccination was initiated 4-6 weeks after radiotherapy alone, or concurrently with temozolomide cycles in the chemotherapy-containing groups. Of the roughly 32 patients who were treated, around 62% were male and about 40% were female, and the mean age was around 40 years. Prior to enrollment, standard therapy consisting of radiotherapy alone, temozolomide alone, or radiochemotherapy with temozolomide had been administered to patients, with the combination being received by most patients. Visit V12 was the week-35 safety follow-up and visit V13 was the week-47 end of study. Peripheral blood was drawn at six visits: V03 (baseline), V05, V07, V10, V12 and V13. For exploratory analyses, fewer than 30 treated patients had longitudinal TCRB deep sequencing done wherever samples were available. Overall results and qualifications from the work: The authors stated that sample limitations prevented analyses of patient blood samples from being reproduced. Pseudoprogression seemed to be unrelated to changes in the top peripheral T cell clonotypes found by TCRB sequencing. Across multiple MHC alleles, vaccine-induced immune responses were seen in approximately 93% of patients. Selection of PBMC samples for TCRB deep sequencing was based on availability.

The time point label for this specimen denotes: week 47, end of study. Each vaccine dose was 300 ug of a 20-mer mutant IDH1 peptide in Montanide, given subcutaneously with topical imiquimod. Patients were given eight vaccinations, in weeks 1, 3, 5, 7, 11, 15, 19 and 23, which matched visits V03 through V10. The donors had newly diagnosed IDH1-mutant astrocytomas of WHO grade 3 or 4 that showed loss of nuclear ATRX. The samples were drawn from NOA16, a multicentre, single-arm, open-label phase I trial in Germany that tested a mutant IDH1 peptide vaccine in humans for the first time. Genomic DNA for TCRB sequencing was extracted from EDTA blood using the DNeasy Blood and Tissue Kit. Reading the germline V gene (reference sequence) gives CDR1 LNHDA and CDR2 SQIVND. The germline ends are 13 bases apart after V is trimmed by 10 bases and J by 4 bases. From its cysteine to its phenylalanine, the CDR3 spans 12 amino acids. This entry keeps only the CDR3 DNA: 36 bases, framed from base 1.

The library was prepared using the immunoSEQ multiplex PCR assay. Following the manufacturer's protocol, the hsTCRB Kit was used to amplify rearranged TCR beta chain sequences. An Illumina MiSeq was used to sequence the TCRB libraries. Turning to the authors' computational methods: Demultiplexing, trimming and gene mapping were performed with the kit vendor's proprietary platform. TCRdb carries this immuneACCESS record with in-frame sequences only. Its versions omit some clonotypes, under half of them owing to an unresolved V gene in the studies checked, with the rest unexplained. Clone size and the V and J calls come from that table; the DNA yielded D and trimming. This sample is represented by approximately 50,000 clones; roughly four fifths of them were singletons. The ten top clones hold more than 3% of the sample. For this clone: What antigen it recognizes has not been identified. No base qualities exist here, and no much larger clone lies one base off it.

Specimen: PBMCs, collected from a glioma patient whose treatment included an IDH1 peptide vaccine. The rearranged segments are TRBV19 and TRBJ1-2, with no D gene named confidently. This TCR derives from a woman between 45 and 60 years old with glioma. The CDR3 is CAIRTAPYGYTF. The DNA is TGTGCCATTAGGACGGCTCCCTATGGCTACACCTTC.